This T cell receptor beta chain was found in a study of blood T cell repertoires in COVID-19 (TCRdb year 2020). In the study overall: Samples covering the acute and convalescent phases of COVID-19 were provided by collaborators in the United States, Italy and Spain. The prospective study material was composed of cDNA or gDNA derived from T cells, B-cell-depleted T cells, or PBMCs. Deeply sampled blood TCRbeta repertoires from subjects exposed to, actively infected with, or recovered from COVID-19 were included in the dataset. The repertoires were released in a freely available public database meant as a resource for research on the immune response to SARS-CoV-2. The samples were drawn from the first 160 participants of the ongoing ImmuneRACE study and from 1,254 subjects provided by 6 global collaborators. Sample metadata almost always included a de-identified subject ID, COVID-19 status, age in years and sex. Where available, HLA class I and class II types were taken from metadata supplied by the sample provider and were not determined by assay-based typing. General study outcomes and caveats: The quantity of clinical and demographic metadata differed by source and by participant and was supplied without curation.

TCRbeta CDR3 regions were amplified from genomic DNA by means of the immunoSEQ Assay, a bias-controlled multiplex PCR. Per the authors' processing: Within the assay, amplification of reference gene primers was used to estimate how many nucleated cells each sample contained. To quantify the absolute abundance of each unique TCRbeta CDR3 rearrangement, sequence reads were collapsed and filtered. For each sample, productive Simpson clonality was calculated as the square root of Simpson's diversity index over productive rearrangements. TCRdb holds this immuneACCESS table with in-frame rearrangements only. Some clones are missing; in checked studies, unresolved V genes explain under half, and the rest has no known cause. For V, J and clone size, that table is used; D and trimming come from the DNA. The sample data list about 150,000 clones, and about 90% of these were observed just once. Jointly, the top ten make up 2% to 2.5% of the sample.

The collaborating institutions used their own protocols to collect whole blood in K2EDTA tubes. For TCRbeta analysis, collaborator samples were shipped as frozen whole blood, as isolated PBMCs, or as DNA extracted from either sample type. The CDR3 holds 14 amino acids from the cysteine to the phenylalanine. The retained sequence is limited to the CDR3, 42 bases, with the frame set at the first base. V and J lose 6 bases and 2 bases, and a span of 13 bases separates them. Per the germline V gene, SQVTM is the CDR1 and ANQGSEA is the CDR2. Concerning this clone: The target of this receptor is not known. No quality values exist for individual bases; no much larger clone is one base distant.

The receptor's source is a man in his fifties or sixties with active COVID-19. Sequences were obtained from peripheral blood. The sequence links TRBV29-1 to TRBJ1-4; a weak D assignment points to TRBD1 (6 bases agree). The DNA sequence follows: TGCAGCGTCCTTGGACAGACTACTAATGAAAAACTGTTTTTT. Translated, it reads CSVLGQTTNEKLFF. The full variable domain, with segments outside the CDR3 supplied by the reference TRBV29-1 and TRBJ1-4 proteins, appears as SAVISQKPSRDICQRGTSLTIQCQVDSQVTMMFWYRQQPGQSLTLIATANQGSEATYESGFVIDKFPISRPNLTFSTLTVSNMSPEDSSIYLCSVLGQTTNEKLFFGSGTQLSVL.